This is a list of T cell receptor beta chains from one sample in a study of blood T cells in healthy people across ages. TCRdb re-called the 5' RACE reads with MiXCR, one entry per CDR3 protein. The table shows 730,000 or so distinct CDR3 sequences, with 40% to 45% occurring only once. The sequenced material came from blood. Every receptor here comes from a man of 80 years or more in good health. CDR3s leave out the opening cysteine and the closing phenylalanine or tryptophan.

J: -
V: TRBV28
CDR3: ASSLGGTGRNEQY

J: TRBJ1-2
V: TRBV6-1
CDR3: ASRALTGNYGYT

J: TRBJ2-3
V: TRBV20-1
CDR3: SAYSGRGRTDTQY

J: TRBJ2-1
V: TRBV24-1
CDR3: ATSLRGESYNEQF

J: TRBJ2-3
V: TRBV25-1
CDR3: AGKFGTGGTDTQY

J: TRBJ2-3
V: TRBV27
CDR3: ASSLRNYYTDTRY

J: TRBJ2-3
V: TRBV4-2
CDR3: VGSQTVQGDTDTQY

J: TRBJ1-2
V: TRBV7-2
CDR3: ASSSPGPSYGYT

J: TRBJ2-4
V: TRBV12-3/TRBV12-4
CDR3: ASSPRNIQY

J: TRBJ2-1
V: TRBV20-1
CDR3: SASLAGGTNNEQF

J: TRBJ1-1
V: TRBV20-1
CDR3: SAWRIGEAF